A single T cell receptor (beta chain) is shown here with its context. Its specific antigen is unknown. Qualities for individual bases were not recorded, and no much larger clone is one base off. Library method: the immunoSEQ multiplex PCR assay. TCRdb took this table from immuneACCESS and kept in-frame rearrangements with V and J called. Such tables lack part of the clones; where checked against another copy, unresolved V genes explain under half of the gap, and the rest is unexplained. This sample gives about 140,000 clones in total; 94% of them show up just once. 10% to 15% of the sample comes from the top ten. This entry belongs to a study of control samples from healthy donors and cancer patients (dated by TCRdb to between 2020 and 2021). Inclusive of the bounding cysteine and phenylalanine, the CDR3 is 13 residues long. Of the read, only the CDR3 DNA is kept; its 39 bases are in frame from base 1. Looking up the germline V gene yields CDR1 SQVTM and CDR2 ANQGSEA. V is clipped by 5 bases and J by 2 bases, and the sequence between their germline boundaries is 12 bases long.

Recombination joined TRBV29-1 with TRBJ1-1; no D gene call is confident. This receptor was obtained from a man aged 35 to 55 in good health. Specimen: blood. The CDR3 here reads CSVKQTSNTEAFF. Here is the DNA: TGCAGCGTTAAACAGACCTCTAACACTGAAGCTTTCTTT.